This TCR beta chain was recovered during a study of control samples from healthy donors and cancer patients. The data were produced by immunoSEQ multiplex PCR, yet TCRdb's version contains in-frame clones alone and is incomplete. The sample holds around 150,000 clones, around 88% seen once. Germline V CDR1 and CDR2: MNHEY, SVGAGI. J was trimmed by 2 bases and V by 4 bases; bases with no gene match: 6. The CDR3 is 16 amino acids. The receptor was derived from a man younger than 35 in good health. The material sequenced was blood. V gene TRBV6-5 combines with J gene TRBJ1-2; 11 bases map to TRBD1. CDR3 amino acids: CASSLDRGLGNYGYTF. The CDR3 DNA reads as TGTGCCAGCAGTTTGGACAGGGGGCTGGGGAACTATGGCTACACCTTC.